This T cell receptor (beta chain) was recovered during a study of cytomegalovirus exposure and HLA in healthy donors. The wider study: As released early, the data held 70 million to 95 million unique TCRs from HLA-typed donors.

Trimming took 3 bases from V and 8 from J, leaving 13 bases between them. Looked up from germline, CDR1 is WNHNN and CDR2 is SYGVQD (reference sequence). The CDR3 length is 14 residues. On this clone: Its antigen is unknown.

Study outcomes and limitations: Some V segments (TRBV6-2 and TRBV6-3 among them) were excluded as indistinguishable. A previous analysis found most TCR beta V segments productive roughly 87% or roughly 30% of the time. For presence/absence analyses, sequencing depth was assumed to be roughly uniform across donors.

In the PCR, 60 Vbeta and 13 Jbeta primers were used. This table comes from immunoSEQ multiplex PCR, and its TCRdb copy is limited to in-frame clones, with some not included. The table lists nearly 110,000 clones, around 85% of them singletons. This chain links TRBV10-1 with TRBJ1-4; a weak D match, TRBD1 (6 bases). The sequence was collected from a man aged 60-69 years in good health and CMV-seronegative. The sample consisted of PBMCs. The CDR3: CASSEVAGEEKLFF. The CDR3 DNA sequence: TGCGCCAGCAGTGAAGTGGCAGGGGAGGAAAAACTGTTTTTT.